What follows is one T cell receptor beta chain and its context. Its antigen is currently unknown. The sample is drawn from a study of T cell responses to AZD1222 COVID-19 vaccine. Repertoires were generated with immunoSEQ multiplex PCR, while TCRdb's copy carries only in-frame clones and drops some. Of some 66,000 clones in the sample, over 75% were seen once. Losses at the gene ends were 5 bases for V and 6 bases for J; bases not matched to a gene: 11. This CDR3 has 17 residues. Germline V gives CDR1 MNHEY, CDR2 SMNVEV (reference sequence). Study-wide results and limits: All repertoire sampling was performed exclusively after the peak T cell response. Donors were chiefly white British, with a greater number of females, and clonal diversity was perhaps underestimated. Epitopes outside B.1.351 and B.1.1.7 mutated regions reportedly drew nearly half of spike TCRs. Spike was spanned by vaccine-associated CD4 TCRs, which were dominant at 160-218 and 743-854.

The clonotype was recovered from an adult in good health. The chain uses TRBV27 and TRBJ1-6; 9 nucleotides agree with TRBD1. Source: peripheral blood, taken on day 0 of AZD1222 vaccination. CDR3 DNA sequence: TGTGCCAGCAGTGGACCGGGACAGGGAAACCTTAATTCACCCCTCCACTTT. Amino acid sequence: CASSGPGQGNLNSPLHF.